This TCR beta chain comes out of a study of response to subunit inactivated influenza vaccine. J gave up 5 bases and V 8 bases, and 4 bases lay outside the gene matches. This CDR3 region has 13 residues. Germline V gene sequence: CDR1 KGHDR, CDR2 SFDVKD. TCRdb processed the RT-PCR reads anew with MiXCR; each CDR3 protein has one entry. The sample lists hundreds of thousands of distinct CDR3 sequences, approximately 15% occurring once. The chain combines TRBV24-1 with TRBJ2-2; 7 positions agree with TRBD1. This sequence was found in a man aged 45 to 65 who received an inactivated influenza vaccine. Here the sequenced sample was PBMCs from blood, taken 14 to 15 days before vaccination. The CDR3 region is CATNPTGTGELFF. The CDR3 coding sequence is TGTGCCACCAACCCGACAGGGACCGGGGAGCTGTTTTTT.